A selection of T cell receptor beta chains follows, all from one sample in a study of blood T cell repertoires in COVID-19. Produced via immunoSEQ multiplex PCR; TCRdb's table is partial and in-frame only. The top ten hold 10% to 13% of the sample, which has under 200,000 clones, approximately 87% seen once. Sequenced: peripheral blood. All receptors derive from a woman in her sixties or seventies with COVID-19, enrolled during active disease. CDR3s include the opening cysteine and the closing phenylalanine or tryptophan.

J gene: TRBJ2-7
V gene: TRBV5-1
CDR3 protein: CASSAGPVAGGLYEQYF

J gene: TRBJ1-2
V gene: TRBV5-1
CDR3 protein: CASSYDPVGGYTF

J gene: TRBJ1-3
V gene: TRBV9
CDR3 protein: CASSVAGVEDFAGNTIYF

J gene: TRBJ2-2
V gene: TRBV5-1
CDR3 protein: CASSLLAGGSNTGELFF

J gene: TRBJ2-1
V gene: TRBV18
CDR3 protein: CASSPYTGSSYNEQFF

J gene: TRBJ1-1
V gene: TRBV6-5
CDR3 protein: CASSRTRSPNTEAFF

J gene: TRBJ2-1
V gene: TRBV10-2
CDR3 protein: CASSDLAGSLEQFF

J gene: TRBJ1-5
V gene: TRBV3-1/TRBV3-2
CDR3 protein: CASSQTGGTQHF

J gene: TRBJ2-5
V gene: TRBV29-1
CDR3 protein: CRVGGPGGAETQYF

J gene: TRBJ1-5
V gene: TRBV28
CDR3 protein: CASSSRLRGNQPQHF

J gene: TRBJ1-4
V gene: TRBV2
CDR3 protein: CASSEFTGLEKLFF

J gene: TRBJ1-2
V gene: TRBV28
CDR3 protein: CASSSGGSGTRYGYTF

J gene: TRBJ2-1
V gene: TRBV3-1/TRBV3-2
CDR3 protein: CASSQWFSGGDNEQFF

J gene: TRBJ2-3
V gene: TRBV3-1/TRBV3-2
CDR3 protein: CASSDPGQGYADTQYF

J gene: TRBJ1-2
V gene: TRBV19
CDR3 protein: CASSPDSAYYTF

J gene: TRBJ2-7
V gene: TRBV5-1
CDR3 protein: CASSLLGTPPYEQYF

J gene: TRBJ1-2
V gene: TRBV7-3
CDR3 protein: CASSPRGFYGYTF

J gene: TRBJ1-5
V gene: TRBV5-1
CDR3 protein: CASSTGDANQPQHF

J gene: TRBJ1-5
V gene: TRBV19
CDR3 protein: CASSIDNRQPQHF

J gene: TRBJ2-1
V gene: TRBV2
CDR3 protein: CASSGRDEQFF

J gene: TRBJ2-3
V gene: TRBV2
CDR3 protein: CASSLDRGRDTQYF

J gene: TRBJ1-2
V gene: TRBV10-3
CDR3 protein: CAISGGPNYGYTF

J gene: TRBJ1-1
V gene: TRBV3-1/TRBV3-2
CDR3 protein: CASRSDRVNTEAFF

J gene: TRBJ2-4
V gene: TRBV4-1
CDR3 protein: CASSQERGTGLVAKNIQYF

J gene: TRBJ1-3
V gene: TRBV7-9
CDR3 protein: CASSSGTVGNTIYF

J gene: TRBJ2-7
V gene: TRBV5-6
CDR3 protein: CASSEGQESYEQYF

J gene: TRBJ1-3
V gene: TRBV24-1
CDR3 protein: CATSDGGFENTIYF

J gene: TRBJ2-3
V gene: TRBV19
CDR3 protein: CASSPGGRVDTQYF

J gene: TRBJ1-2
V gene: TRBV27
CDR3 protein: CASKPSGGGGYTF

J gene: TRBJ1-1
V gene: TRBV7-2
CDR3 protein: CASSSQENTEAFF

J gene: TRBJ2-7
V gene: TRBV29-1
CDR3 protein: CSVKIQGIGYEQYF

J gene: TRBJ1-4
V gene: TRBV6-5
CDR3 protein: CASRTPETNEKLFF

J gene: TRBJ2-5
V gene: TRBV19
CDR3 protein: CASKAGQETQYF

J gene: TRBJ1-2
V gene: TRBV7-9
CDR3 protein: CASSLTGRVNYGYTF

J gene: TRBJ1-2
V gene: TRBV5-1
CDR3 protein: CASSRQGAGDDGYTF